The present T cell receptor (beta chain) was sequenced within a study of cytomegalovirus exposure and HLA in healthy donors. The PCR had 60 Vbeta and 13 Jbeta primers. Some clones are missing from TCRdb's copy, which holds only in-frame ones; the method was immunoSEQ multiplex PCR. The profile shows about 200,000 clones, roughly 85% of them singletons. Broader study findings: In vitro experiments confirmed that a few CMV-associated chains were specific for CMV antigens.

Of note for this clone: The antigen is undetermined.

From germline, CDR1 is SNHLY and CDR2 FYNNEI. CDR3 length: 15 residues. V lost 3 bases and J lost 4, with 13 bases in between. The sequence was obtained from a man younger than 35 in good health and CMV-seronegative. J is TRBJ2-1 and V is TRBV2, with D possibly TRBD1 on 5 matching bases. The source material was PBMCs. The CDR3 loop is CASSDATEEYNEQFF. CDR3 in DNA: TGTGCCAGCAGTGACGCGACAGAAGAATACAATGAGCAGTTCTTC.